A single sample gave rise to the 16 T cell receptor beta chains below, sequenced in a study of blood T cell repertoires in COVID-19. Profiled with immunoSEQ multiplex PCR; TCRdb holds only in-frame clones, not every one. The profile shows roughly 48,000 clones, 77% of them singletons. The sequenced sample was peripheral blood. Receptors were obtained from a human donor with active or convalescent COVID-19. The donor label of this sample is uncertain.

This clone showed up just a few times. V gene TRBV23-1 combines with J gene TRBJ2-1, with TRBD1 matching over 7 bases. TRBV23-1 is assigned to the ORF class and has an uncertain function. V lost 3 bases, J lost 4 bases, and 9 bases stayed unmatched. The CDR3 is 16 residues long. CDR3 sequence (DNA): TGCGCCAGCAGTCATTCCCCGGGACAGCTTTACAATGAGCAGTTCTTC. This encodes CASSHSPGQLYNEQFF.

V usage is TRBV28 and J usage is TRBJ2-7; possible D gene TRBD1, 5 bases. The V gene's germline CDR1 is MDHEN and CDR2 SYDVKM. The CDR3 covers 13 residues. V lost 5 bases, J lost 3 bases, and 11 bases lay in between. The DNA of the CDR3 is TGTGCCAGCAGTACGACAGAACACTACGAGCAGTACTTC. Its translation: CASSTTEHYEQYF.

V is TRBV7-2 and J is TRBJ2-1, with TRBD2 identical over 10 bases. Trimming took 3 bases from V and 10 from J; bases not matched to a gene: 6. The germline CDR1 and CDR2 sequences are SGHTA and FQGNSA. The CDR3 consists of 14 residues. The CDR3 region has the DNA TGTGCCAGCAGCTTTAGTAGCGGGAGGCAAGAGCAGTTCTTC. Protein: CASSFSSGRQEQFF.

A word on this clone: Within the sample, other DNA sequences also encode this same CDR3. The chain carries TRBV5-1 and TRBJ2-1, with TRBD2 matching over 7 bases. Germline CDR1 is SGHRS and CDR2 is YFSETQ. V trimming: 4 bases; J trimming: 2 bases; junction bases outside the gene matches: 9. The CDR3 loop spans 16 amino acids. The CDR3 protein is CASSLGAGSPYNEQFF. Written as DNA, the CDR3 is TGCGCCAGCAGCCTTGGAGCGGGAAGCCCCTACAATGAGCAGTTCTTC. Full variable domain (missing parts from reference TRBV5-1 and TRBJ2-1): KAGVTQTPRYLIKTRGQQVTLSCSPISGHRSVSWYQQTPGQGLQFLFEYFSETQRNKGNFPGRFSGRQFSNSRSEMNVSTLELGDSALYLCASSLGAGSPYNEQFFGPGTRLTVL.

This rearrangement joins TRBV9 to TRBJ1-2; TRBD1 matches at 8 bases. CDR1 is SGDLS, CDR2 YYNGEE, per germline. The CDR3 contains 12 residues. The V gene end was trimmed by 8 bases and the J gene end by 7 bases; junction bases not matched to a gene: 7. The CDR3 sequence is CASARGRVGYTF. In DNA form, the CDR3 reads TGTGCCAGTGCCAGGGGGCGGGTTGGCTACACCTTC. Full variable domain (remainder filled in from reference TRBV9 and TRBJ1-2): DSGVTQTPKHLITATGQRVTLRCSPRSGDLSVYWYQQSLDQGLQFLIQYYNGEERAKGNILERFSAQQFPDLHSELNLSSLELGDSALYFCASARGRVGYTFGSGTRLTVV.

The chain recombines TRBV30 with TRBJ1-5, with D maybe TRBD1 (5 bases). From germline, CDR1 is GTSNPN and CDR2 SVGIG (reference sequence). CDR3 size: 14 residues. V lost 2 bases to trimming and J lost 2 bases, with 10 bases between them. CDR3 sequence (DNA): TGTGCCTGGAGTAAGTGGGGGGGCAATCAGCCCCAGCATTTT. Translation gives CAWSKWGGNQPQHF.

Here the CDR3 reads CASSRLSGPAFF. The CDR3 DNA reads TGTGCCAGCAGCCGTCTAAGTGGTCCAGCTTTCTTT. V usage is TRBV7-3 and J usage is TRBJ1-1; unclear D gene. The CDR3 consists of 12 residues. Germline CDR1 SGHTA, CDR2 FQGTGA. V lost 5 bases, J lost 10 bases, and 14 bases lay in between.

V gene TRBV11-3 combines with J gene TRBJ2-7; 7 bases line up with TRBD2. The CDR3 has 13 amino acids. Germline V gives CDR1 SGHNT, CDR2 YENEEA. Germline trimming cut 5 bases from V and 0 bases from J; bases unmatched to any gene: 1. The CDR3 DNA follows: TGTGCCAGCAGCCCTAGCGGCTCCTACGAGCAGTACTTC. This encodes CASSPSGSYEQYF. Together with reference TRBV11-3 and TRBJ2-7, the CDR3 gives the full variable domain: EAGVVQSPRYKIIEKKQPVAFWCNPISGHNTLYWYLQNLGQGPELLIRYENEEAVDDSQLPKDRFSAERLKGVDSTLKIQPAELGDSAVYLCASSPSGSYEQYFGPGTRLTVT.

CDR3 sequence (DNA): TGTGCCAGTAGTGCGACATCAGGGCCTTCACCCCTCCACTTT. Translation: CASSATSGPSPLHF. This chain joins TRBV19 and TRBJ1-6, with D possibly TRBD1 on 5 matching bases. This CDR3 comprises 14 residues. CDR1 is LNHDA, CDR2 SQIVND, per germline (reference sequence). Trimming pared 5 bases from V and 9 bases from J, leaving 14 bases between. The variable domain in full, with the rest retrieved from reference TRBV19 and TRBJ1-6, is DGGITQSPKYLFRKEGQNVTLSCEQNLNHDAMYWYRQDPGQGLRLIYYSQIVNDFQKGDIAEGYSVSREKKESFPLTVTSAQKNPTAFYLCASSATSGPSPLHFGNGTRLTVT.

The CDR3 region has the DNA TGTGCCAGCAGCGCCACTAGCGGTAGGGAGACCCAGTACTTC. Its protein is CASSATSGRETQYF. The rearrangement joins TRBV9 to TRBJ2-5; TRBD2 agrees at 8 bases. CDR1 is SGDLS, CDR2 YYNGEE, per germline. This CDR3 comprises 14 residues. Trimming at V came to 3 bases and at J to 5 bases, leaving 6 bases not matched to a gene.

The chain couples TRBV28 to TRBJ2-7; the D is unclear. Germline lookup yields CDR1 MDHEN and CDR2 SYDVKM. The V gene lost 4 bases and the J gene lost 5 bases, with 9 bases spanning the gap. The CDR3 extends over 12 amino acids. This chain's CDR3 is CASSSDFHEQYF. In DNA form, the CDR3 reads TGTGCCAGCAGTTCAGATTTCCACGAGCAGTACTTC.

J is TRBJ1-5 and V is TRBV28; D unclear. V lost 6 bases, J lost 8 bases, and 20 bases lay in between. This CDR3 is built from 15 residues. Per the germline V gene, CDR1 is MDHEN and CDR2 is SYDVKM. In DNA, the CDR3 is TGTGCCAGCAGGCCGTCCGGGTCCACGATTAAGCCCCAGCATTTT. Its protein is CASRPSGSTIKPQHF. Filled out from reference TRBV28 and TRBJ1-5, the complete variable domain reads DVKVTQSSRYLVKRTGEKVFLECVQDMDHENMFWYRQDPGLGLRLIYFSYDVKMKEKGDIPEGYSVSREKKERFSLILESASTNQTSMYLCASRPSGSTIKPQHFGDGTRLSIL.

This clone was seen ten or more times. The V and J genes are TRBV11-3 and TRBJ2-1, with 7 bases matching TRBD2. This CDR3 has 15 amino acids. The V and J ends lost 1 base and 8 bases, in that order; junction bases with no gene match: 8. Germline V gene data show CDR1 as SGHNT and CDR2 as YENEEA. CDR3 nucleotide sequence: TGTGCCAGCAGCTTAGGAGTCCAGGGAGGGTATGAGCAGTTCTTC. Encoded protein: CASSLGVQGGYEQFF. The variable domain in full, with the rest retrieved from reference TRBV11-3 and TRBJ2-1, is EAGVVQSPRYKIIEKKQPVAFWCNPISGHNTLYWYLQNLGQGPELLIRYENEEAVDDSQLPKDRFSAERLKGVDSTLKIQPAELGDSAVYLCASSLGVQGGYEQFFGPGTRLTVL.

Only one count was recorded for this clone. The chain links TRBV6-1 to TRBJ1-2; maybe TRBD1 (5 bases). V was trimmed by 3 bases and J by 2 bases, leaving 10 bases between them. The CDR3 totals 14 residues. CDR1 and CDR2 from the germline V gene are MNHNS and SASEGT. Here the CDR3 reads CASSDREYNYGYTF. CDR3 coding DNA: TGTGCCAGCAGTGACAGGGAATACAACTATGGCTACACCTTC.

The genes are TRBV4-1 and TRBJ1-1, with a possible D match to TRBD1 (5 bases). The CDR3 spans 15 residues. Germline CDR1 reads MGHRA; CDR2 reads YSYEKL. Trimming removed 4 bases at V and 1 base at J, with 13 bases between. As DNA, the CDR3 is TGCGCCAGCAGCCCCCTAGGGGTGGAGAACACTGAAGCTTTCTTT. Residues: CASSPLGVENTEAFF.

This chain joins TRBV2 and TRBJ1-4, with TRBD1 matching over 11 bases. V lost 5 bases, J lost 7 bases, and 3 bases stayed unmatched. CDR3 length: 14 amino acids. Germline-derived CDR1 and CDR2 are SNHLY and FYNNEI. The CDR3 loop is CASSTGTGGEKLFF. CDR3 in DNA: TGTGCCAGCAGTACCGGGACAGGGGGTGAAAAACTGTTTTTT.